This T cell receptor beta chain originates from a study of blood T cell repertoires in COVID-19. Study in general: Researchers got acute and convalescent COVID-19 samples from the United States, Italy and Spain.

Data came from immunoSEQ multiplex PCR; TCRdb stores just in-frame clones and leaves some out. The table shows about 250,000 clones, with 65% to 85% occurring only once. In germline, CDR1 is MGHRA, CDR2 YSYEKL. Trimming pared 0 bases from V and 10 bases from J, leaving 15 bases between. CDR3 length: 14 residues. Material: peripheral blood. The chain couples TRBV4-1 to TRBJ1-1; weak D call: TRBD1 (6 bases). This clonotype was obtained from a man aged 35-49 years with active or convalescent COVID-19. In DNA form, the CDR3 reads TGCGCCAGCAGCCAAGAACCCTACAGGGCTGGAGCTTTCTTT. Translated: CASSQEPYRAGAFF.